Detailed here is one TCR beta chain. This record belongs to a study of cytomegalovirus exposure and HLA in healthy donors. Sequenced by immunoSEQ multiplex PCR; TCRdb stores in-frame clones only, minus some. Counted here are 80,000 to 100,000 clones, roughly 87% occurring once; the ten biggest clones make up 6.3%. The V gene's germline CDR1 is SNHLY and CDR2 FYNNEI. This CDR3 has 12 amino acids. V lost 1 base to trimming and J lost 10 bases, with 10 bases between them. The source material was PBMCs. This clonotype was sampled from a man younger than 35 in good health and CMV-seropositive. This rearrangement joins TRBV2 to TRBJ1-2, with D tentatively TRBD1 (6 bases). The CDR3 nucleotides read TGTGCCAGCAGTGAAGAGGGGGGGGCCTACACCTTC. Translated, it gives CASSEEGGAYTF.